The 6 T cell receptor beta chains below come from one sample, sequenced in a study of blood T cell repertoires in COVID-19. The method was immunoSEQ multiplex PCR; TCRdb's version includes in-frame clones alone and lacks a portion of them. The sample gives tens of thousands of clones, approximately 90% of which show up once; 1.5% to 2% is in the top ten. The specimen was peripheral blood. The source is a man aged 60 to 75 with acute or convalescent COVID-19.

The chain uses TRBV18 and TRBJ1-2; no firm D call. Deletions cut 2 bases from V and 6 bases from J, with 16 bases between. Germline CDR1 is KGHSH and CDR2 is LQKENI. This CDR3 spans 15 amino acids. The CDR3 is CASSPFREAIDGYTF. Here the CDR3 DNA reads TGTGCCAGCTCACCATTTCGGGAGGCTATCGATGGCTACACCTTC.

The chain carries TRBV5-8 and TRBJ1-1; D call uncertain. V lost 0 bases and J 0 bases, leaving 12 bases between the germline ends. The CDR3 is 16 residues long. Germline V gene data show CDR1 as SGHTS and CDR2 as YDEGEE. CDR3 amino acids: CASSLVPAQLNTEAFF. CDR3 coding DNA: TGTGCCAGCAGCTTGGTACCAGCGCAGCTGAACACTGAAGCTTTCTTT. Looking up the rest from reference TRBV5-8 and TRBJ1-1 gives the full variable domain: EAGVTQSPTHLIKTRGQQATLRCSPISGHTSVYWYQQALGLGLQFLLWYDEGEERNRGNFPPRFSGRQFPNYSSELNVNALELEDSALYLCASSLVPAQLNTEAFFGQGTRLTVV.

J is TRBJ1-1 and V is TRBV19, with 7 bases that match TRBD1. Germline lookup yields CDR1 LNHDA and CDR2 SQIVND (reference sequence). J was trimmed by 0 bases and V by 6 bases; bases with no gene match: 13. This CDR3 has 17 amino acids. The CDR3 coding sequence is TGTGCCAGTAGCCTTGGTGTGGGACAGACTATGAACACTGAAGCTTTCTTT. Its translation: CASSLGVGQTMNTEAFF.

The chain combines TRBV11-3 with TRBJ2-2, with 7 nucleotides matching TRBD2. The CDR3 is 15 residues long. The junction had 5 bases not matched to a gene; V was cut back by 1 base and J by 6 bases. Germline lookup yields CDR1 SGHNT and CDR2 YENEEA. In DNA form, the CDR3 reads TGTGCCAGCAGCTTAGGGACTAGAGGCCCCGGGGAGCTGTTTTTT. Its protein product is CASSLGTRGPGELFF. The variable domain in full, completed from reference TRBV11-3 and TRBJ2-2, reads EAGVVQSPRYKIIEKKQPVAFWCNPISGHNTLYWYLQNLGQGPELLIRYENEEAVDDSQLPKDRFSAERLKGVDSTLKIQPAELGDSAVYLCASSLGTRGPGELFFGEGSRLTVL.

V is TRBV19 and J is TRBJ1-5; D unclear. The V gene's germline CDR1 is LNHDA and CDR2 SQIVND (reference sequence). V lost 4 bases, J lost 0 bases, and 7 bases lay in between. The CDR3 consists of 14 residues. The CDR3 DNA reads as TGTGCCAGTAGTACGGGAAATAGCAATCAGCCCCAGCATTTT. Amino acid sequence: CASSTGNSNQPQHF.

The CDR3 here is CASSLAGTVQETQYF. The CDR3 DNA follows: TGTGCCAGCAGCTTGGCAGGGACAGTTCAAGAGACCCAGTACTTC. This chain links TRBV7-3 with TRBJ2-5, with TRBD1 identical over 7 bases. Germline values: CDR1 SGHTA, CDR2 FQGTGA. J was trimmed by 2 bases and V by 3 bases; bases with no gene match: 6. The CDR3 has 15 amino acids.